Presented here are 17 T cell receptor beta chains from one specimen sequenced in a study of T-cell memory formation after mild COVID-19. TCRdb recomputed calls from the 5' RACE reads with MiXCR, one row per CDR3 protein. Among some 150,000 distinct CDR3 sequences listed, around 21% were seen once. Sequenced input: PBMCs or a T cell subset sorted from them (not recorded which). The receptors originated from an adult woman who had mild COVID-19 (a few samples of this study predate the infection). Cell type and time point are not known.

This clonotype was counted only a few times. The CDR3, as DNA: TGTGCCTGGAGTTTGGCTTGGGGAAGGCTTTCAAGGAATTCACCCCTCCACTTT. This codes for CAWSLAWGRLSRNSPLHF. The chain joins TRBV30 to TRBJ1-6; D uncertain. The CDR3 is 18 residues long. The ends were cut back, 2 bases at V and 7 bases at J, with 24 bases in the middle. Per the germline V gene, CDR1 is GTSNPN and CDR2 is SVGIG (reference sequence).

The rearrangement joins TRBV10-3 to TRBJ2-7; D gene ambiguous. The V gene lost 8 bases and the J gene lost 2 bases, with 10 bases spanning the gap. The length of the CDR3 is 12 residues. Germline CDR1 reads ENHRY; CDR2 reads SYGVKD. CDR3 coding DNA: TGTGCCATCGGGGAAAGGACCTACGAGCAGTACTTC. Amino acid sequence: CAIGERTYEQYF.

In this sample, this clonotype turned up a few times. The chain recombines TRBV5-1 with TRBJ2-3, with 10 bases matching TRBD1. With 3 bases clipped from V and 1 base from J, the junction kept 11 bases outside the gene matches. CDR1 is SGHRS and CDR2 is YFSETQ in the germline V gene. The CDR3 loop spans 18 amino acids. The CDR3 loop reads CASSSGTGERFGTDTQYF. In nucleotides, the CDR3 is TGCGCCAGCAGCTCAGGGACAGGGGAGCGGTTCGGCACAGATACGCAGTATTTT.

A few counts support this clonotype. The chain joins TRBV7-2 to TRBJ2-1; TRBD2 matches 10 bases. The CDR3 consists of 15 residues. In germline, CDR1 is SGHTA, CDR2 FQGNSA. Trimming cost V 4 bases and J 6 bases; bases outside gene matches: 6. CDR3 sequence (DNA): TGTGCCAGCAGCTACCCTTCTAGCGGGAGCAATGAGCAGTTCTTC. Residues: CASSYPSSGSNEQFF.

This clonotype was seen only a few times. The CDR3 bases are TGTGCCAGCAGCCAAGGACAGGGGGCTCACTCTGGAAACACCATATATTTT. This codes for CASSQGQGAHSGNTIYF. V usage is TRBV7-9 and J usage is TRBJ1-3; 11 bases map to TRBD1. The V and J ends lost 5 bases and 0 bases, in that order; junction bases with no gene match: 6. This CDR3 region has 17 residues. Germline V lookup: CDR1 SEHNR, CDR2 FQNEAQ (reference sequence).

This clonotype was observed a handful of times. The genes are TRBV7-6 and TRBJ2-1, with 9 bases lining up with TRBD2. This CDR3 spans 15 amino acids. CDR1 and CDR2 (germline): SGHVS, FNYEAQ. Germline trimming cut 5 bases from V and 7 bases from J; bases unmatched to any gene: 9. The CDR3 sequence is CASSPASGVGNEQFF. Written as DNA, the CDR3 is TGTGCCAGCAGCCCCGCTAGCGGGGTCGGGAATGAGCAGTTCTTC.

This sequence joins TRBV5-1 and TRBJ2-1; a possible D gene is TRBD1 (5 bases). This CDR3 is 13 amino acids long. V was trimmed by 2 bases and J by 8 bases, leaving 11 bases between them. Germline V gives CDR1 SGHRS, CDR2 YFSETQ. The CDR3 loop reads CASSLNLGDEQFF. The CDR3 DNA follows: TGCGCCAGCAGCTTAAACCTAGGGGATGAGCAGTTCTTC.

This clonotype has only a few counts. The rearrangement links TRBV6-2 or TRBV6-3 to TRBJ2-2; tentatively, D is TRBD1 or TRBD2 (5 bases each). The germline V gene encodes CDR1 MNHEY and CDR2 SVGEGT. The CDR3 has 17 residues. The V gene lost 6 bases and the J gene lost 0 bases, with 17 bases spanning the gap. In nucleotides, the CDR3 is TGTGCCAGCAGCCACCGTCAGGGACGGTCGAACACCGGGGAGCTGTTTTTT. It yields the protein CASSHRQGRSNTGELFF.

The chain links TRBV20-1 to TRBJ2-2; no reliable D call. Trimming shortened V by 3 bases and J by 9 bases, and 17 bases separated the two germline ends. CDR3 size: 14 residues. Germline assignment: CDR1 DFQATT and CDR2 SNEGSKA (reference sequence). CDR3 sequence reads: CSASSAAKGRELFF. The CDR3 nucleotides read TGCAGTGCTAGTAGTGCGGCGAAAGGCAGGGAGCTGTTTTTT.

The V call is TRBV15, the J call TRBJ1-4; no clear D. The V gene lost 2 bases and the J gene lost 6 bases, with 4 bases spanning the gap. This CDR3 is built from 12 residues. Germline V gives CDR1 LNHNV, CDR2 YYDKDF (reference sequence). CDR3: CATSRRYEKLFF. The CDR3 DNA follows: TGTGCCACCAGCAGACGTTATGAAAAACTGTTTTTT.

This clonotype was seen more than once but under ten times. The genes are TRBV4-1 and TRBJ2-7; D could derive from TRBD1 or TRBD2 (7 bases each). This CDR3 is built from 15 residues. CDR1 and CDR2 (germline): MGHRA, YSYEKL. The ends were cut back, 0 bases at V and 5 bases at J, with 14 bases in the middle. The CDR3: CASSQERQGGNEQYF. CDR3 coding DNA: TGCGCCAGCAGCCAAGAGCGGCAGGGGGGGAACGAGCAGTACTTC.

The CDR3 is CASSLAGQYLNEQFF. CDR3 bases: TGCGCCAGCAGCTTGGCGGGACAGTACCTAAATGAGCAGTTCTTC. The V gene is TRBV5-1, the J gene TRBJ2-1; 7 bases are a match to TRBD1. CDR3 length: 15 amino acids. In germline, CDR1 is SGHRS, CDR2 YFSETQ. With 0 bases clipped from V and 7 bases from J, the junction kept 7 bases outside the gene matches. Complete variable domain (other parts from reference TRBV5-1 and TRBJ2-1): KAGVTQTPRYLIKTRGQQVTLSCSPISGHRSVSWYQQTPGQGLQFLFEYFSETQRNKGNFPGRFSGRQFSNSRSEMNVSTLELGDSALYLCASSLAGQYLNEQFFGPGTRLTVL.

This clonotype was observed a few times. The chain joins TRBV11-1 to TRBJ2-7; 9 nucleotides agree with TRBD1. This CDR3 comprises 16 residues. The trim removed 8 bases at V and 1 base at J, leaving 12 bases unmatched. The germline CDR1 and CDR2 sequences are SGHAT and FQDESV (reference sequence). CDR3 DNA: TGTGCCAGCGTGCCTGGGGGGACAGGGTCGTCCTACGAGCAGTACTTC. Translation gives CASVPGGTGSSYEQYF.

The chain carries TRBV5-1 and TRBJ2-2, with 11 bases that match TRBD1. The CDR3 totals 14 residues. From germline, CDR1 is SGHRS and CDR2 YFSETQ. V was clipped by 6 bases and J by 7 bases; unmatched bases: 5. The CDR3 here is CASNGQGADGELFF. CDR3 nucleotides: TGCGCCAGCAATGGACAGGGGGCCGACGGGGAGCTGTTTTTT.

The chain combines TRBV7-3 with TRBJ2-3, with 7 nucleotides matching TRBD2. CDR1 is SGHTA, CDR2 FQGTGA, per germline. V gave up 3 bases and J gave up 8 bases; unmatched junction bases: 11. The CDR3 is 15 residues long. In nucleotides, the CDR3 is TGTGCCAGCAGCTTGGATGGGAGGGCCCAGGGTACGCAGTATTTT. It encodes CASSLDGRAQGTQYF.

This clonotype appeared many times. This sequence joins TRBV20-1 and TRBJ2-3; TRBD1 is a possible D gene (5 bases). V was cut by 7 bases and J by 3 bases, with 11 bases left in between. In germline, CDR1 is DFQATT, CDR2 SNEGSKA (reference sequence). The CDR3 is 12 residues long. The CDR3: CSVHPGTDTQYF. The CDR3 bases are TGCAGTGTCCATCCAGGGACAGATACGCAGTATTTT.

This clonotype was observed a handful of times. This chain connects TRBV6-1 to TRBJ2-1, with D possibly TRBD1 on 5 matching bases. Per germline, CDR1 MNHNS and CDR2 SASEGT. Trimming cost V 5 bases and J 7 bases, with 24 bases left between them. The CDR3 has 17 residues. The CDR3 DNA reads TGTGCCAGCAGTCGTCACAGGACCTCAGCCGGAGAGAATGAGCAGTTCTTC. It is translated as CASSRHRTSAGENEQFF.